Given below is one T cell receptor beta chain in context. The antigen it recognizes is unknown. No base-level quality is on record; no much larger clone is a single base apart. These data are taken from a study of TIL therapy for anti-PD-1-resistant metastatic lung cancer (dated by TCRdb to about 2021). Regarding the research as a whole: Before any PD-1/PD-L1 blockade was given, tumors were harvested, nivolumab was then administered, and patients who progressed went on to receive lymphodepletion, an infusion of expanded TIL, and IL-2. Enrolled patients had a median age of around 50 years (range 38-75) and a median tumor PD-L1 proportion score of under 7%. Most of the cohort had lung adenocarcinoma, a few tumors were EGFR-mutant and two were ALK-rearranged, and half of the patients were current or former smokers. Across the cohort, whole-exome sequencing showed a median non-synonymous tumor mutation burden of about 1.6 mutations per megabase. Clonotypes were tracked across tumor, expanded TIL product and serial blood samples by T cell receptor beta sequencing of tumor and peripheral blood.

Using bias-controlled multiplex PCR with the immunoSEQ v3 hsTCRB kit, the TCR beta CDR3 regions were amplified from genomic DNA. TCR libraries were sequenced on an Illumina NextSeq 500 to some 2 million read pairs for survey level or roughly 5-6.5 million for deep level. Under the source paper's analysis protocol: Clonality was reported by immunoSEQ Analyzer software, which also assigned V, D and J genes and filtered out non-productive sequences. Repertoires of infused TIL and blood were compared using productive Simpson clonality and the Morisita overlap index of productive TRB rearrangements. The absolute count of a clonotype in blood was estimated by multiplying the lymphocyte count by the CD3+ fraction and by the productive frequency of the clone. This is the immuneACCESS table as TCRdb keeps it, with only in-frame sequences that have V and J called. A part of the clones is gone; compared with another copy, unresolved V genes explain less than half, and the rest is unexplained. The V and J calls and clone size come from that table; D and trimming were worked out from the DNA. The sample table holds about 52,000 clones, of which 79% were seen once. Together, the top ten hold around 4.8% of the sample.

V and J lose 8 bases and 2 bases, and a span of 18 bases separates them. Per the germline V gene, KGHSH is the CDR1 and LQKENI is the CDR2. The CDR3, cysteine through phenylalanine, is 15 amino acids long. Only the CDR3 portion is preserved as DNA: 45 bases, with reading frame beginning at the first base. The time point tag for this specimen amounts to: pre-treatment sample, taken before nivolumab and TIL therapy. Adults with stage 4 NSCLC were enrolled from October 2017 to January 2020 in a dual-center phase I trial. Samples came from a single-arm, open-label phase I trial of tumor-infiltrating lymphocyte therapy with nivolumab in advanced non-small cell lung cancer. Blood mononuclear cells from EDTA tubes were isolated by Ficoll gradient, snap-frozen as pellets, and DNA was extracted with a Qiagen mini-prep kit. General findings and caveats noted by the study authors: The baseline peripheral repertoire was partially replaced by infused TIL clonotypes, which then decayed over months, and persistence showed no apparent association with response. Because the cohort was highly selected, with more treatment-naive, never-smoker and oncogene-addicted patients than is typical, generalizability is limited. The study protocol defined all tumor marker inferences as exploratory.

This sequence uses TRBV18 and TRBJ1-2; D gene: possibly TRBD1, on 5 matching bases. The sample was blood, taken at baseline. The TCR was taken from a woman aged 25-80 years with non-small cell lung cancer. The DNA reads TGTGCCAGCACGCCCCCGACAGAAGGGAACTATGGCTACACCTTC. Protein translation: CASTPPTEGNYGYTF.